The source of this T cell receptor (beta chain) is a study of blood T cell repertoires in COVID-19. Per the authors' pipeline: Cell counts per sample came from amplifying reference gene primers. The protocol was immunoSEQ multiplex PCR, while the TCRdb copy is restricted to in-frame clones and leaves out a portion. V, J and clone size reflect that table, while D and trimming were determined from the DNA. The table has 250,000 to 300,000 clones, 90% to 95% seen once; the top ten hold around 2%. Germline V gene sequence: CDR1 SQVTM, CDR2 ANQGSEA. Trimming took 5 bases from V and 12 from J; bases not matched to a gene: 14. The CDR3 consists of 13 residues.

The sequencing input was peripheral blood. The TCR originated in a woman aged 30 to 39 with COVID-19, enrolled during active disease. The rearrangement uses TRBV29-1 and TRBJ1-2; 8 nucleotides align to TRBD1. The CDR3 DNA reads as TGCAGCGTTTCTGGGACAGGTTCTCTCCTTAACACCTTC. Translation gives CSVSGTGSLLNTF.